This T cell receptor (beta chain) was documented in a study of cytomegalovirus exposure and HLA in healthy donors. Study-wide results and caveats: Apart from CMV serostatus, no immune exposure information was available. Segments of the TCR beta V type were, in most cases, productive about 87% or about 30% of the time in an earlier analysis.

The PCR was carried out with 60 Vbeta primers and 13 Jbeta primers. Original processing methods: In a later analysis, the count reached some 83 million unique TCR beta chains, with about 12 million shared. Some clones are missing from TCRdb's copy, which holds only in-frame ones; the method was immunoSEQ multiplex PCR. V, J and clone size derive from that table, while D and trimming were established from the DNA sequence. This table holds about 210,000 clones, roughly 77% found once. This clone was recorded only once. The antigen is unknown. Trimming took off 0 bases at V and 4 bases at J, with 12 bases between the two ends. The V gene's germline CDR1 is MNHNY and CDR2 SVGAGI (reference sequence). This CDR3 contains 15 residues.

V usage is TRBV6-6 and J usage is TRBJ1-2, with a tentative D call TRBD1 (6 bases). The sequenced sample consisted of PBMCs. The clonotype was recovered from a male donor in good health and CMV-seropositive. CDR3 protein: CASSYSGQLGYGYTF. The CDR3 nucleotides read TGTGCCAGCAGTTACTCAGGACAGCTAGGCTATGGCTACACCTTC.